The present T cell receptor beta chain was sequenced within a study of T cell responses to AZD1222 COVID-19 vaccine. General study points: Seropositive at baseline were only six AZD1222 recipients. Spike-spanning, vaccine-associated CD4 TCRs were dominant at 160-218 and 743-854.

Points on this clone: Its antigen is unknown.

Between the trimmed V and J ends, which lost 0 bases and 1 base, there was a span of 7 bases. CDR3 length equals 14 residues. The V gene's germline CDR1 is SGDLS and CDR2 YYNGEE. TCRdb keeps only in-frame clones here, not all; method: immunoSEQ multiplex PCR. Of some 130,000 clones in the sample, about nine tenths were seen once. The clonotype originates from an adult in good health. Source: peripheral blood, taken on day 0 of AZD1222 vaccination. This chain uses TRBV9 with TRBJ1-1, with TRBD1 as a possible D gene (6 bases). The CDR3 region is CASSVEDRNTEAFF. The CDR3 DNA reads TGTGCCAGCAGCGTAGAGGACAGGAACACTGAAGCTTTCTTT.